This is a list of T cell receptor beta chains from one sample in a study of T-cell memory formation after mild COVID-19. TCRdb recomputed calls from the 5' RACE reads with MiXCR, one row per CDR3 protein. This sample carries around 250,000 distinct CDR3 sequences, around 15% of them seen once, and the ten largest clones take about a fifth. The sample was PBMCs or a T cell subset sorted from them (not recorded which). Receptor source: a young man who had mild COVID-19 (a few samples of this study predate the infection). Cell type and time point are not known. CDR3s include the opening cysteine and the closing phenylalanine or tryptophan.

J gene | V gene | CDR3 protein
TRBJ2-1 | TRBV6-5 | CASSYSSLAGYNEQFF
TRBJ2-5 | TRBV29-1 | CSVEPPQETQYF
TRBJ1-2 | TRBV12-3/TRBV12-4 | CASSLGDRAAYGYTF
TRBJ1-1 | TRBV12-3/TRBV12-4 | CASSFRGYFAEAFF
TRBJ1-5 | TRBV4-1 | CASSQEGGNQPQHF
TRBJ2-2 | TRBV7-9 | CASSLGDRESGELFF
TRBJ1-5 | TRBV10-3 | CAISGEGQPQHF
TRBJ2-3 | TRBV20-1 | CSAHRLARSTDTQYF
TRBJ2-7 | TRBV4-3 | CASSQEAQGRYEQYF
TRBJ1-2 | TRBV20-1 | CSAPIGQGAGGYTF
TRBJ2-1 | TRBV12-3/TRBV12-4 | CASSPGPGQYNEQFF
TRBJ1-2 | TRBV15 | CATGRDNYGYTF
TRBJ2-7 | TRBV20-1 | CSASVVSGGGEQYF
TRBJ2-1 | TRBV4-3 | CASSQDFRVAKNNEQFF
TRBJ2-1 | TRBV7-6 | CASSYAPNEQFF
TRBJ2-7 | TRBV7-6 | CASSLAYREQYF
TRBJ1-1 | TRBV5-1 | CASSFYLGTGGTEAFF
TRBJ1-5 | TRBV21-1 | CARGIQGENQPQHF
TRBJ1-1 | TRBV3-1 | CASSQDPGTGAFF
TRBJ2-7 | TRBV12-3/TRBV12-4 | CASSLADRGSGYEQYF
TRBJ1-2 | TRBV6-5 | CASRPFTGGYGYTF
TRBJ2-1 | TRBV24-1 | CATSPSGTGFNEQFF
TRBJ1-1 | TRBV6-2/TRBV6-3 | CASSLRLATEAFF
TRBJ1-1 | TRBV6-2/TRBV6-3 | CASLDLPTEAFF
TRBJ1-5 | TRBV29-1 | CSVEEGQGQPQHF
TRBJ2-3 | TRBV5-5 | CASSVWRDTQYF
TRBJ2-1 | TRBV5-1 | CASSLLTFNEQFF
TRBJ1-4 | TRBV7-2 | CASSPRPGTSPQNEKLFF
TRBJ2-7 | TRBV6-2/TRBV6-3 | CASSTLGLPPYEQYF
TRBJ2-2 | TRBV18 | CASSPSTGTNTGELFF
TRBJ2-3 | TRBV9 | CASSEGILAGRPTDTQYF
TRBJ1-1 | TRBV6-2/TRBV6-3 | CASTWTEMNTEAFF
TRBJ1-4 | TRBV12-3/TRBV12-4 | CASRPGTGAEKLFF
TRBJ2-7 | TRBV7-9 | CASSPTGGAAYEQYF
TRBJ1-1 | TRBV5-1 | CASSVTGTNTEAFF
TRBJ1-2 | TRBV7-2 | CASSQGQIPGYTF
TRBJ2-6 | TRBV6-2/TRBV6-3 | CASRPGRYSGANVLTF
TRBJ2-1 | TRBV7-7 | CASSFGSINEQFF
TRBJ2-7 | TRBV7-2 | CASSSQRGGNEQYF
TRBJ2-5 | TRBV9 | CASSRTSTETQYF
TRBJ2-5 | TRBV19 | CASSITDMGTQYF
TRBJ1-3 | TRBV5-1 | CASSDGTGDTIYF
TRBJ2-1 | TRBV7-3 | CASSQDRGPYNEQFF
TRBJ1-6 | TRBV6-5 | CASSFDEGTGRTLHF
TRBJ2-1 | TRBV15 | CATSRDHGDEQFF
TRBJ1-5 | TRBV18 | CASSGTGTGQPQHF
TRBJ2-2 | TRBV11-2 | CASSGLAGPSGELFF
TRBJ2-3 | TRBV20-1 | CSARGTSGSTDTQYF